This T cell receptor beta chain was captured in a study of CD8 T cells in Susac syndrome. Study-level points and caveats: The authors acknowledged that the study's TCR sequencing and HLA analysis involved relatively few individuals.

Sequencing of TCR beta was undertaken in CD8+ and CD4+ T cells derived from blood. The multiple sclerosis control group was made up of treatment-naive patients with stable or active relapsing-remitting disease. Concerning this clonotype itself: Its specificity is unknown.

A quantity of roughly 0.5 to 1 ug RNA underwent reverse transcription using random hexamers. Amplification of the TCR beta CDR3 was carried out by immunoSEQ multiplex PCR, which spanned a total of 54 Vbeta and 13 Jbeta segments. TCRdb processed the immunoSEQ multiplex PCR reads anew with MiXCR; each CDR3 protein has one entry. This sample has approximately 230,000 distinct CDR3 sequences, with around 95% found just once. The CDR3 has 13 amino acids. Germline V CDR1 and CDR2: DFQATT, SNEGSKA (reference sequence). V lost 6 bases to trimming and J lost 4 bases, with 15 bases between them. The source of this sequence is a human donor with multiple sclerosis. The source material was CD4+ T cells from PBMCs. V is TRBV20-1 and J is TRBJ1-1; possible D gene TRBD1, 5 bases. The CDR3 DNA reads as TGCAGTGCCCCTCATGGGGCCGTCACTGAAGCTTTCTTT. Encoded protein: CSAPHGAVTEAFF.